Reported below is one T cell receptor beta chain. TCRdb's table, derived via immunoSEQ multiplex PCR, lists solely in-frame clones and lacks some. The sample contains about 170,000 clones, over 80% of which appear only once. Germline-derived CDR1 and CDR2 are MDHEN and SYDVKM. Unmatched junction bases numbered 8, after V lost 5 bases and J lost 8 bases. The CDR3 has 14 residues. The sample belongs to a study of blood T cell repertoires in COVID-19. Across the whole study: The United States, Italy and Spain supplied acute and convalescent COVID-19 samples. PBMCs, B-cell-depleted T cells, or T cells provided the cDNA or gDNA that made up the material.

Assignment of participants to cohorts was predicated upon participant-reported clinical history. Recovery meant two consecutive negative NP/OP PCR tests, professional clearance, or resolved symptoms. The specimen was PBMCs or T cells enriched from blood (not recorded which). The receptor was derived from a woman between 45 and 65 years old who had recovered from COVID-19. The chain links TRBV28 to TRBJ1-2, with 10 bases identical to TRBD1. As DNA, the CDR3 is TGTGCCAGCAGTCCGGGACAGGGGTTCGGGGGCTACACCTTC. This gives the protein CASSPGQGFGGYTF.